This TCR beta chain was identified during a study of OX40 agonist ivuxolimab in advanced cancers. Study background: Of the patients, three showed partial responses, one with hepatocellular carcinoma and two with cutaneous melanoma. Study-wide points: Expanded peripheral T-cell antigen specificity went undetermined.

This clone was seen a few times. Its antigen is still unknown. Generated by immunoSEQ multiplex PCR, the TCRdb table keeps only in-frame clones and is missing some. Here the sample spans more than 70,000 clones, roughly 91% being singletons. V was trimmed by 0 bases and J by 4 bases, leaving 9 bases between them. The CDR3 contains 14 residues. From germline, CDR1 is MGHRA and CDR2 YSYEKL. The V gene is TRBV4-1, the J gene TRBJ1-2; D gene ambiguous. This specimen consisted of CD4+ or CD8+ T cells sorted from blood, obtained in a trial of the OX40 agonist ivuxolimab. The sequence came from an adult with an advanced solid tumor such as melanoma, head and neck, liver or kidney cancer. The CDR3 reads CASSQELGSYGYTF. CDR3 nucleotides: TGCGCCAGCAGCCAAGAATTAGGGAGCTATGGCTACACCTTC.